The 2 T cell receptor beta chains below were found in one sample sequenced in a study of T cells in localized non-small cell lung cancer. TCRdb keeps only in-frame clones here, not all; method: immunoSEQ multiplex PCR. The sample lists around 1,500 clones, approximately 33% seen once, with 18% in the top ten. The sequenced sample was normal lung tissue next to the tumor, obtained before any cancer treatment. Receptors were obtained from a male donor at least 60 years old with stage II squamous cell lung carcinoma.

This clone was seen more than once but under ten times. The chain combines TRBV6-9 with TRBJ2-2; 10 positions match TRBD1. The CDR3 is made up of 15 amino acids. After removal of 7 bases from V and 4 bases from J, the junction contained 6 bases not matched to a gene. Germline V gene data show CDR1 as MNHGY and CDR2 as SVAAGI. CDR3 DNA: TGTGCCAGCATTTTAGACAGGGGGCGCACCGGGGAGCTGTTTTTT. Its translation is CASILDRGRTGELFF.

The chain couples TRBV19 to TRBJ2-1; D not resolved. The germline V and J ends were trimmed by 1 base and 4 bases, with 20 bases remaining between them. Germline lookup yields CDR1 LNHDA and CDR2 SQIVND (reference sequence). The length of the CDR3 is 18 residues. CDR3 nucleotide sequence: TGTGCCAGTAGTATAGCCGCCCCCTGGAAAGATGCGTACAATGAGCAGTTCTTC. This translates into CASSIAAPWKDAYNEQFF. Drawing the rest from reference TRBV19 and TRBJ2-1, the complete variable domain is DGGITQSPKYLFRKEGQNVTLSCEQNLNHDAMYWYRQDPGQGLRLIYYSQIVNDFQKGDIAEGYSVSREKKESFPLTVTSAQKNPTAFYLCASSIAAPWKDAYNEQFFGPGTRLTVL.